This T cell receptor beta chain stems from a study of CD8+CD57+ T cells in acquired aplastic anemia. Germline assignment: CDR1 SGHTA and CDR2 FQGNSA. This CDR3 comprises 13 residues. V dropped 4 bases and J dropped 8 bases, with 9 bases sitting between them. For CDR3 and TCR beta VDJ profiling, genomic DNA was the template used. One entry per CDR3 protein results from TCRdb running MiXCR on the reads. The data hold roughly 180,000 distinct CDR3 sequences, with about 64% observed a single time. In this sample, this clonotype turned up once. The chain employs TRBV7-2 and TRBJ1-6, with D unresolved. The source of this sequence is a human donor with severe aplastic anemia or a healthy control (not recorded which). The specimen was sorted CD4+, CD8+, or CD8+CD57+ T cells (not recorded which) from PBMCs. The CDR3 sequence: CASSSQADSPLHF. The DNA of the CDR3 is TGTGCCAGCAGCTCCCAGGCCGATTCACCCCTCCACTTT.